This T cell receptor beta chain is drawn from a study of blood T cells in healthy people across ages. Study details: Roughly one uniquely barcoded beta molecule per two T cells was captured. Study results and limitations: It was not known whether donors were CMV positive (a possible confounder of expanded clonotype changes).

Worth noting for this clonotype: Its target is not known.

Germline assignment: CDR1 DFQATT and CDR2 SNEGSKA (reference sequence). The trim removed 6 bases at V and 2 bases at J, leaving 11 bases unmatched. The CDR3 runs 16 residues. Whenever a sample was processed, at least 7 million PBMCs were isolated. A sample-barcoded 5' primer and a J-beta primer mix were used in a second PCR of roughly 6 to 11 cycles. CDR3-containing paired-end reads numbering at least 3 million came from each sample. Each CDR3 protein is one row after TCRdb ran MiXCR on the 5' RACE reads. The sample carries under 2,000,000 distinct CDR3 sequences, roughly 49% recorded once. The sample comprised blood. This receptor was identified in a woman aged 35 to 49 in good health. The V call is TRBV20-1, the J call TRBJ1-5, with 9 positions matching TRBD1. The CDR3 region is CSASTGGTSRNQPQHF. As DNA, the CDR3 is TGCAGTGCGTCGACAGGGGGGACCTCTCGCAATCAGCCCCAGCATTTT.